Following are 32 T cell receptor beta chains from one sample sequenced in a study of molecular identifiers for immune sequencing clone quantification. TCRdb fed the PCR reads into MiXCR, producing one record per CDR3 protein. The sample lists approximately 500,000 distinct CDR3 sequences; about a fifth were seen once. Material for sequencing was naive CD8+ T cells from blood, with Jurkat cell RNA spiked in. Subset meaning: FACS-sorted CD8+CD4-CCR7+CD45RA+ naive T cells. These receptors were obtained from a human donor in good health. Some libraries in this study had Jurkat cell RNA spiked in.

This clonotype appeared many times. This chain uses TRBV6-6 with TRBJ1-1; D gene uncertain. There are 13 residues in the CDR3. V lost 2 bases to trimming and J lost 6 bases, with 10 bases between them. Germline loops: CDR1 MNHNY, CDR2 SVGAGI (reference sequence). Here the CDR3 reads CASSYPDGSEAFF. The CDR3 region has the DNA TGTGCCAGCAGTTACCCCGATGGTTCTGAAGCTTTCTTT.

This clonotype showed up many times. The rearrangement links TRBV27 to TRBJ1-5; D gene unclear. The CDR3 has 13 amino acids. CDR1 and CDR2 from the germline V gene are MNHEY and SMNVEV (reference sequence). Trimming cost V 3 bases and J 7 bases, with 10 bases left between them. This CDR3 reads CASSFRAGQPQHF. In DNA form, the CDR3 reads TGTGCCAGCAGTTTTAGGGCTGGACAGCCCCAGCATTTT.

This clonotype was observed many times. This rearrangement joins TRBV5-4 to TRBJ1-2, with D perhaps matching TRBD1 (5 bases). Trimming took off 4 bases at V and 2 bases at J, with 9 bases between the two ends. The CDR3 loop spans 13 amino acids. The V gene's germline CDR1 is SGHNT and CDR2 YYREEE (reference sequence). This CDR3 is CASSGTENYGYTF. DNA for the CDR3: TGTGCCAGCAGCGGGACTGAGAACTATGGCTACACCTTC.

This clonotype has just a few counts. The rearrangement joins TRBV6-5 to TRBJ2-7, with unresolved D. The V end lost 0 bases, the J end lost 2 bases, and 11 bases lay between the germline ends. Germline V gives CDR1 MNHEY, CDR2 SVGAGI. The CDR3 has 15 residues. The CDR3 region has the DNA TGTGCCAGCAGTTACTCAGTTTCAGATACCTACGAGCAGTACTTC. This encodes CASSYSVSDTYEQYF.

This clonotype was detected many times. The chain joins TRBV4-3 to TRBJ1-1; no clear D. V was cut by 0 bases and J by 3 bases, with 11 bases left in between. Germline V gene data show CDR1 as LGHNA and CDR2 as YSLEER. The CDR3 extends over 15 amino acids. Here the CDR3 reads CASSQDQDDDTEAFF. The DNA of the CDR3 is TGCGCCAGCAGCCAAGACCAGGACGATGACACTGAAGCTTTCTTT.

There are a few counts of this clonotype. The chain couples TRBV6-2 or TRBV6-3 to TRBJ2-1, with D perhaps TRBD2 (6 bases). The CDR3 sequence is 14 residues long. CDR1 is MNHEY and CDR2 is SVGEGT in the germline V gene. The V end lost 2 bases, the J end lost 6 bases, and 11 bases lay between the germline ends. CDR3 DNA sequence: TGTGCCAGCAGTTACCTTCAGGGAGGCAATGAGCAGTTCTTC. Encoded protein: CASSYLQGGNEQFF.

This clonotype came up many times. The chain couples TRBV12-3 or TRBV12-4 to TRBJ2-3; D not resolved. This CDR3 spans 14 amino acids. V lost 3 bases to trimming and J lost 2 bases, with 9 bases between them. The CDR3, as DNA: TGTGCCAGCAGTTTTTTACTTAACACAGATACGCAGTATTTT. It codes for CASSFLLNTDTQYF.

The sample holds a few counts of this clonotype. J is TRBJ2-5 and V is TRBV6-2 or TRBV6-3, with 10 positions matching TRBD2. The CDR3 contains 16 residues. Trimming at V came to 7 bases and at J to 3 bases, leaving 11 bases not matched to a gene. The V gene's germline CDR1 is MNHEY and CDR2 SVGEGT. CDR3 nucleotides: TGTGCCAGCACCGAACTAGCGGGGCTATCTAAAGAGACCCAGTACTTC. Its translation is CASTELAGLSKETQYF.

About this clonotype: A read error may explain this, as a much larger clone is one base away. The chain's CDR3 is CAGSLDAGAYGYTF. The CDR3 nucleotides read TGTGCCGGCAGCTTAGATGCGGGGGCGTATGGCTACACCTTC. The chain carries TRBV7-9 and TRBJ1-2, with D possibly matching TRBD1 (6 bases). CDR3 size: 14 residues. Germline V gives CDR1 SEHNR, CDR2 FQNEAQ (reference sequence).

This clonotype came up many times. The genes are TRBV6-1 and TRBJ2-5; TRBD1 might be the D (6 bases). The CDR3 totals 13 residues. V was trimmed by 7 bases and J by 1 base, leaving 10 bases between them. Germline CDR1 and CDR2: MNHNS and SASEGT. The CDR3 loop is CASTGQTQETQYF. DNA of the CDR3: TGTGCCAGCACTGGACAGACCCAAGAGACCCAGTACTTC.

This clonotype was counted many times. This chain joins TRBV9 and TRBJ2-3, with 8 positions matching TRBD1. The J segment lost 5 bases and the V segment lost 0 bases, leaving 5 bases of the junction unmatched. Germline CDR1 and CDR2: SGDLS and YYNGEE. This CDR3 is built from 15 residues. CDR3 in amino acids: CASSVAGQGGDTQYF. For the CDR3, the DNA is TGTGCCAGCAGCGTAGCAGGACAGGGAGGAGATACGCAGTATTTT. Based on the CDR3 plus reference TRBV9 and TRBJ2-3, the full variable domain is DSGVTQTPKHLITATGQRVTLRCSPRSGDLSVYWYQQSLDQGLQFLIQYYNGEERAKGNILERFSAQQFPDLHSELNLSSLELGDSALYFCASSVAGQGGDTQYFGPGTRLTVL.

This clonotype was seen repeatedly, ten times or more. V gene TRBV5-5 combines with J gene TRBJ2-5; 10 bases match TRBD1. The CDR3 covers 16 residues. The V gene's germline CDR1 is SGHKS and CDR2 YYEKEE (reference sequence). The ends lost 0 bases at V and 5 bases at J; junction bases unmatched: 7. CDR3 in DNA: TGTGCCAGCAGCTTGGCCTGGGGACAGGGGACGGAGACCCAGTACTTC. It is translated as CASSLAWGQGTETQYF.

This clonotype appeared many times. The gene calls are TRBV29-1 and TRBJ2-7, with D perhaps matching TRBD1 (6 bases). The CDR3 spans 14 residues. Germline V gene sequence: CDR1 SQVTM, CDR2 ANQGSEA. V was clipped by 2 bases and J by 4 bases, with 15 bases between them. CDR3 sequence reads: CSVEISPGAYEQYF. CDR3 sequence (DNA): TGCAGCGTTGAAATTTCCCCAGGGGCGTACGAGCAGTACTTC.

This clonotype has only a few counts. The chain links TRBV6-5 to TRBJ1-2, with 7 bases aligning to TRBD1. The CDR3 spans 19 residues. Germline lookup yields CDR1 MNHEY and CDR2 SVGAGI. V dropped 5 bases and J dropped 0; count of bases not matched to a gene: 18. CDR3 amino acids: CASSREQGMNFPANYGYTF. The CDR3 bases are TGTGCCAGCAGTAGAGAACAGGGGATGAATTTCCCAGCTAACTATGGCTACACCTTC.

This clonotype was seen only once. A much larger clone is a single base away; this may be a read error. The chain couples TRBV20-1 to TRBJ1-1; a weak D match, TRBD1 (5 bases). CDR3 length equals 13 residues. Germline loops: CDR1 DFQATT, CDR2 SNEGSKA (reference sequence). V was shortened by 3 bases and J by 12 bases, with 20 bases between the two germline ends. CDR3 protein: CSARPLGEWKTFF. The CDR3, as DNA: TGCAGTGCTAGGCCACTAGGGGAATGGAAAACTTTCTTT.

The sample holds many counts of this clonotype. Written as DNA, the CDR3 is TGTGCCAGCAGCCCCCGGACTAGCGGGTACCAAGAGACCCAGTACTTC. Translated, it gives CASSPRTSGYQETQYF. The rearrangement joins TRBV7-2 to TRBJ2-5; 11 nucleotides agree with TRBD2. Germline assignment: CDR1 SGHTA and CDR2 FQGNSA. This CDR3 is 16 amino acids long. V gave up 5 bases and J gave up 0 bases; unmatched junction bases: 5.

Concerning this clonotype: This sequence may be a read error, since a much larger clone differs from it by one base. The V call is TRBV4-3, the J call TRBJ2-7, with D hard to call. The CDR3 consists of 15 residues. CDR1 and CDR2 from the germline V gene are LGHNA and YSLEER. The CDR3: CASSEGVRRSNEQYF. For the CDR3, the DNA is TGCGCCAGCAGCGAAGGTGTCAGGCGCTCCAACGAGCAGTACTTC.

The chain has TRBV28 and TRBJ2-5, with 7 bases aligning to TRBD1. The CDR3 has 16 amino acids. Germline-derived CDR1 and CDR2 are MDHEN and SYDVKM. J lost 1 base, V lost 6 bases, and 11 bases had no gene match. The chain's CDR3 is CASSTTGVSGQETQYF. CDR3 DNA sequence: TGTGCCAGCAGCACAACAGGGGTTTCCGGCCAAGAGACCCAGTACTTC.

This clonotype occurred many times. The V and J genes are TRBV7-6 and TRBJ2-3; 9 positions agree with TRBD2. With V trimmed by 5 bases and J by 1 base, 7 bases remained unmatched. Germline loops: CDR1 SGHVS, CDR2 FNYEAQ. This CDR3 has 16 residues. The CDR3 protein is CASSRDPSGGTDTQYF. The CDR3 DNA follows: TGTGCCAGCAGCCGGGACCCTAGCGGGGGCACAGATACGCAGTATTTT.

This clonotype was seen a few times. The J gene is TRBJ2-7, the V gene TRBV7-2; TRBD2 is a possible D gene (6 bases). CDR3 size: 14 residues. CDR1 and CDR2 (germline): SGHTA, FQGNSA. V lost 6 bases and J 3 bases, leaving 15 bases between the germline ends. This CDR3 reads CASRRPGLRYEQYF. In DNA, the CDR3 is TGTGCCAGCAGGCGACCGGGACTCCGCTACGAGCAGTACTTC. The whole variable domain, filled in from reference TRBV7-2 and TRBJ2-7, reads GAGVSQSPSNKVTEKGKDVELRCDPISGHTALYWYRQSLGQGLEFLIYFQGNSAPDKSGLPSDRFSAERTGGSVSTLTIQRTQQEDSAVYLCASRRPGLRYEQYFGPGTRLTVT.

Points on this clonotype: This CDR3 is missing its conserved last phenylalanine or tryptophan, likely due to a read error. V usage is TRBV7-9 and J usage is TRBJ2-7; 7 bases are a match to TRBD1. Unmatched junction bases numbered 3, after V lost 5 bases and J lost 2 bases. The germline V gene encodes CDR1 SEHNR and CDR2 FQNEAQ (reference sequence). The CDR3 is 13 residues long. The chain's CDR3 is CASSPRGTYEQYL. The CDR3 coding sequence is TGTGCCAGCAGCCCCAGGGGGACCTACGAGCAGTACCTC.

This clonotype was seen a handful of times. The chain is built from TRBV3-1 and TRBJ2-3; a possible D gene is TRBD2 (6 bases). The V end was cut by 2 bases, the J end by 5 bases, with 11 bases between. Germline V CDR1 and CDR2: LGHDT, YNNKEL (reference sequence). The CDR3 contains 14 residues. CDR3 sequence: CASSQPGVVDTQYF. The DNA for the CDR3 is TGTGCCAGCAGCCAACCGGGAGTCGTAGATACGCAGTATTTT.

This clonotype appeared many times. The V call is TRBV30, the J call TRBJ2-3; D might be TRBD2 (6 bases). Trimming removed 1 base from V and 5 bases from J, with 13 bases in between. The CDR3 spans 14 residues. Per germline, CDR1 GTSNPN and CDR2 SVGIG (reference sequence). The DNA for the CDR3 is TGTGCCTGGAGTGCTGGCGCGGGAATAGATACGCAGTATTTT. This translates into CAWSAGAGIDTQYF.

CDR3 amino acids: CAWKGLAGFADTQYF. CDR3 DNA sequence: TGTGCCTGGAAGGGACTAGCGGGATTTGCAGATACGCAGTATTTT. The chain couples TRBV30 to TRBJ2-3; 13 bases are shared with TRBD2. The CDR3 consists of 15 residues. The J segment lost 4 bases and the V segment lost 4 bases, leaving 5 bases of the junction unmatched. CDR1 is GTSNPN, CDR2 SVGIG, per germline (reference sequence).

In this sample, this clonotype turned up many times. The rearrangement uses TRBV6-2 or TRBV6-3 and TRBJ2-3; D uncertain. The CDR3 has 12 residues. CDR1 is MNHEY, CDR2 SVGEGT, per germline. The V end lost 2 bases, the J end lost 4 bases, and 4 bases lay between the germline ends. CDR3 residues: CASSYNSDTQYF. CDR3 DNA: TGTGCCAGCAGTTACAACTCAGATACGCAGTATTTT.

The chain couples TRBV4-3 to TRBJ2-4; TRBD2 matches at 12 bases. Germline CDR1 reads LGHNA; CDR2 reads YSLEER. The V segment lost 0 bases and the J segment 1 base; nucleotides outside the gene matches: 7. The CDR3 has 19 amino acids. This chain's CDR3 is CASSQEETSGRLAKNIQYF. CDR3 bases: TGCGCCAGCAGCCAAGAAGAGACTAGCGGGAGATTGGCCAAAAACATTCAGTACTTC.

This clonotype was observed at least ten times. The chain has TRBV9 and TRBJ1-6, with 7 positions matching TRBD1. V shed 0 bases and J 2 bases; nucleotides not matched to a gene: 2. There are 16 residues in the CDR3. Germline CDR1 SGDLS, CDR2 YYNGEE. For the CDR3, the DNA is TGTGCCAGCAGCGTAGAAGGGACAGCCTATAATTCACCCCTCCACTTT. Translation: CASSVEGTAYNSPLHF.

The chain combines TRBV5-6 with TRBJ2-7, with D unclear. V was trimmed by 0 bases and J by 4 bases, leaving 14 bases between them. CDR3 length: 15 residues. The germline CDR1 and CDR2 sequences are SGHDT and YYEEEE. Here the CDR3 DNA reads TGTGCCAGCAGCTTGGTAGCCAGGAAAGTGTACGAGCAGTACTTC. This gives the protein CASSLVARKVYEQYF.

This clonotype was seen ten or more times. CDR3: CASSLAPGEQYF. The CDR3 DNA reads TGCGCCAGCAGCTTGGCTCCGGGAGAGCAGTACTTC. The rearrangement joins TRBV5-1 to TRBJ2-7; TRBD2 might be the D (5 bases). This CDR3 is built from 12 residues. Germline CDR1 is SGHRS and CDR2 is YFSETQ. Trimming pared 0 bases from V and 7 bases from J, leaving 8 bases between.

Ten or more counts support this clonotype. This chain links TRBV4-1 with TRBJ1-1; D uncertain. Germline V gives CDR1 MGHRA, CDR2 YSYEKL. Trimming removed 4 bases at V and 6 bases at J, with 15 bases between. This CDR3 is 14 amino acids long. The CDR3 loop is CASSPSLRYPEAFF. The CDR3 DNA follows: TGCGCCAGCAGCCCATCCTTACGTTATCCTGAAGCTTTCTTT.

The CDR3 nucleotides are TGTGCCAGCAGCGTTCACGGGGTGACGAACACCGGGGAGCTGTTTTTT. Residues: CASSVHGVTNTGELFF. The chain has TRBV9 and TRBJ2-2; a weak D match, TRBD2 (5 bases). Germline lookup yields CDR1 SGDLS and CDR2 YYNGEE. The CDR3 totals 16 residues. Trimming shortened V by 2 bases and J by 0 bases, and 11 bases separated the two germline ends. The full variable domain, with the rest looked up from reference TRBV9 and TRBJ2-2, is DSGVTQTPKHLITATGQRVTLRCSPRSGDLSVYWYQQSLDQGLQFLIQYYNGEERAKGNILERFSAQQFPDLHSELNLSSLELGDSALYFCASSVHGVTNTGELFFGEGSRLTVL.

The rearrangement links TRBV7-9 to TRBJ2-5, with D uncertain. Trimming pared 3 bases from V and 0 bases from J, leaving 8 bases between. The CDR3 is made up of 14 amino acids. CDR1 is SEHNR, CDR2 FQNEAQ, per germline (reference sequence). Here the CDR3 reads CASSFQADQETQYF. Here the CDR3 DNA reads TGTGCCAGCAGCTTCCAGGCCGACCAAGAGACCCAGTACTTC.